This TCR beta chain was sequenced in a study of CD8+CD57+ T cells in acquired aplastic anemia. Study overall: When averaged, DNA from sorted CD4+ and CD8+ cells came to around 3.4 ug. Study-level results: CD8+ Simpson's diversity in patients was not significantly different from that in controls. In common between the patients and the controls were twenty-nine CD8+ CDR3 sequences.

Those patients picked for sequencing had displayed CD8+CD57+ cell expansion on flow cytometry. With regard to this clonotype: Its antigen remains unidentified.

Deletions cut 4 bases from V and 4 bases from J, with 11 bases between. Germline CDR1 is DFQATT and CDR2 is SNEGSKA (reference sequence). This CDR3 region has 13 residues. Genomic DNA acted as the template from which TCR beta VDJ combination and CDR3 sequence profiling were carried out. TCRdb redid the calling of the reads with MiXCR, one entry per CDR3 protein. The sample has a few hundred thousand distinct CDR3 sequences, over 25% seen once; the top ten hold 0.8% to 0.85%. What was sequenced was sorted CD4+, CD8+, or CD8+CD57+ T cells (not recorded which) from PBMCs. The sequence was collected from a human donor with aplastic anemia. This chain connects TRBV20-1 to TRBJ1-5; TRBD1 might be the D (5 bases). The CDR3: CSATRAQNQPQHF. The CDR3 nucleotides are TGCAGTGCTACCAGGGCGCAGAATCAGCCCCAGCATTTT.